A selection of T cell receptor beta chains follows, all from one sample in a study of blood T cell repertoires in COVID-19. The data were produced by immunoSEQ multiplex PCR, yet TCRdb's version contains in-frame clones alone and is incomplete. The table lists about 270,000 clones, around 93% of them singletons. The sample comprised PBMCs or T cells enriched from blood (not recorded which). These receptors all come from a man in his forties who had been exposed to COVID-19. Each CDR3 is given with its conserved first and last residue. Fields, in order: CDR3 protein, CDR3 DNA, J gene, clone size, V gene, D gene. The D gene is left open where the match is weak. The listing skips clone size in some rows; elsewhere it reads once, few, many or a size class.

cdr3_aa: CAWRADRGLGEKLFF
cdr3_nt: TGTGCCTGGAGGGCCGACAGGGGGCTGGGAGAAAAACTGTTTTTT
j_call: TRBJ1-4
clone_size: .
v_call: TRBV30
d_call: TRBD1

cdr3_aa: CASSLGLLSDEQYF
cdr3_nt: TGTGCCAGCAGCTTGGGTCTTTTGTCCGACGAGCAGTACTTC
j_call: TRBJ2-7
clone_size: few
v_call: TRBV5-4
d_call: .

cdr3_aa: CASSLTSGRANTGELFF
cdr3_nt: TGTGCCAGCAGCTTAACTAGCGGGAGGGCGAACACCGGGGAGCTGTTTTTT
j_call: TRBJ2-2
clone_size: once
v_call: TRBV7-2
d_call: TRBD2

cdr3_aa: CASRSNEQFF
cdr3_nt: TGTGCCAGCAGGAGCAATGAGCAGTTCTTC
j_call: TRBJ2-1
clone_size: .
v_call: TRBV2
d_call: .

cdr3_aa: CASSPTTSSQSTDTQYF
cdr3_nt: TGTGCCAGCAGCCCTACGACTAGCAGCCAAAGCACAGATACGCAGTATTTT
j_call: TRBJ2-3
clone_size: .
v_call: TRBV7-2
d_call: TRBD2

cdr3_aa: CASSQPRSHPYEQYF
cdr3_nt: TGTGCCAGCAGCCAACCCCGGTCTCATCCCTACGAGCAGTACTTC
j_call: TRBJ2-7
clone_size: .
v_call: TRBV28
d_call: .

cdr3_aa: CSASNRASNQPQHF
cdr3_nt: TGCAGTGCTAGTAACAGGGCTAGCAATCAGCCCCAGCATTTT
j_call: TRBJ1-5
clone_size: .
v_call: TRBV20-1
d_call: .

cdr3_aa: CASSTPGVAGRVGTQYF
cdr3_nt: TGTGCCAGTAGTACCCCGGGGGTAGCGGGGCGCGTTGGGACCCAGTACTTC
j_call: TRBJ2-5
clone_size: .
v_call: TRBV19
d_call: TRBD2

cdr3_aa: CASSDTWAGNTIYF
cdr3_nt: TGTGCCAGCAGCGATACCTGGGCCGGAAACACCATATATTTT
j_call: TRBJ1-3
clone_size: .
v_call: TRBV7-9
d_call: .

cdr3_aa: CAITGTENTGELFF
cdr3_nt: TGTGCCATCACCGGGACAGAGAACACCGGGGAGCTGTTTTTT
j_call: TRBJ2-2
clone_size: .
v_call: TRBV10-3
d_call: TRBD1

cdr3_aa: CASRATDQETQYF
cdr3_nt: TGTGCCAGCAGGGCGACAGACCAAGAGACCCAGTACTTC
j_call: TRBJ2-5
clone_size: .
v_call: TRBV12-3/TRBV12-4
d_call: .

cdr3_aa: CASAAVYQETQYF
cdr3_nt: TGCGCCAGCGCCGCGGTTTACCAAGAGACCCAGTACTTC
j_call: TRBJ2-5
clone_size: .
v_call: TRBV5-1
d_call: .

cdr3_aa: CASSLGVGAGNEQYF
cdr3_nt: TGTGCCAGCAGCTTAGGGGTGGGCGCGGGTAACGAGCAGTACTTC
j_call: TRBJ2-7
clone_size: .
v_call: TRBV7-2
d_call: .

cdr3_aa: CATGEHGYTF
cdr3_nt: TGTGCCACCGGGGAGCATGGCTACACCTTC
j_call: TRBJ1-2
clone_size: .
v_call: TRBV10-3
d_call: .

cdr3_aa: CASTPRRGLDSPLHF
cdr3_nt: TGTGCCAGCACTCCCCGGAGGGGGCTTGATTCACCCCTCCACTTT
j_call: TRBJ1-6
clone_size: once
v_call: TRBV27
d_call: TRBD1

cdr3_aa: CASSSDRGSKYNEQFF
cdr3_nt: TGTGCCAGCAGCAGCGACAGGGGGTCTAAGTACAATGAGCAGTTCTTC
j_call: TRBJ2-1
clone_size: .
v_call: TRBV5-6
d_call: TRBD1

cdr3_aa: CASSQITGDLNTEAFF
cdr3_nt: TGTGCCAGCAGCCAAATAACAGGGGACCTGAACACTGAAGCTTTCTTT
j_call: TRBJ1-1
clone_size: .
v_call: TRBV3-1/TRBV3-2
d_call: TRBD1

cdr3_aa: CAQRGGQETQYF
cdr3_nt: TGTGCGCAAAGGGGGGGACAAGAGACCCAGTACTTC
j_call: TRBJ2-5
clone_size: .
v_call: TRBV7-9
d_call: .

cdr3_aa: CASRTGGSSVELFF
cdr3_nt: TGTGCCAGCAGGACGGGTGGGAGTTCAGTGGAGCTGTTTTTT
j_call: TRBJ2-2
clone_size: .
v_call: TRBV19
d_call: .

cdr3_aa: CASSLGAGSYNEQFF
cdr3_nt: TGTGCCAGCAGCTTAGGGGCAGGGTCCTACAATGAGCAGTTCTTC
j_call: TRBJ2-1
clone_size: .
v_call: TRBV7-9
d_call: .

cdr3_aa: CASSLPFTDTQYF
cdr3_nt: TGTGCCAGCAGCCTACCTTTTACAGATACGCAGTATTTT
j_call: TRBJ2-3
clone_size: .
v_call: TRBV13
d_call: .

cdr3_aa: CASSPRDRGGNEQFF
cdr3_nt: TGTGCCAGCTCTCCACGGGACAGGGGCGGAAATGAGCAGTTCTTC
j_call: TRBJ2-1
clone_size: .
v_call: TRBV18
d_call: TRBD1